This T cell receptor (beta chain) was identified in a study of T cells in Graves' hyperthyroidism and ophthalmopathy. General study results and limits: Model-based prediction identified ophthalmopathy a median 6.5 months prior to its onset. Ophthalmopathy cases were set apart from stable hyperthyroidism by a 13 V-J model.

Notes on this clonotype: Its antigen is unidentified. A clone one base away is much larger, so this may be a read error.

Regions amplified from RNA transcripts were the TCR beta CDR3 regions. In the first-round RT-PCR of the TCR CDR3, the HTBI primer set was used. MiXCR, run by TCRdb on the multiplex PCR reads, gives a single entry per CDR3 protein. This table has about 560,000 distinct CDR3 sequences, 15% to 20% appearing once. The sequence derives from a woman under 30 with Graves' hyperthyroidism. The sequencing sample was made of blood.

CDR3 amino acids: CASSLGQGVTYEQNF. The CDR3 region has the DNA TGCGCCAGCAGCTTGGGACAGGGAGTCACCTACGAGCAGAACTTC. The chain has TRBV5-1 and TRBJ2-7; the match to TRBD1 covers 7 bases. The CDR3 spans 15 residues. Germline V lookup: CDR1 SGHRS, CDR2 YFSETQ.